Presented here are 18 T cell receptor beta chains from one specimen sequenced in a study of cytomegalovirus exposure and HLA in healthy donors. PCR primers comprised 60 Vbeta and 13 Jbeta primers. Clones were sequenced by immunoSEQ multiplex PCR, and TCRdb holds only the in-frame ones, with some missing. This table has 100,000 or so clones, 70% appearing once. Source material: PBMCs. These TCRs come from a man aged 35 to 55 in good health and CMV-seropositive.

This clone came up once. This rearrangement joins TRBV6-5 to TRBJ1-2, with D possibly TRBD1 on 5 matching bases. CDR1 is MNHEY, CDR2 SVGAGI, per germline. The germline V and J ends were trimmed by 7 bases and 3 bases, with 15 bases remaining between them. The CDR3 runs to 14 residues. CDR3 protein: CASNGVQGDYGYTF. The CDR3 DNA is TGTGCCAGCAATGGGGTGCAGGGCGACTATGGCTACACCTTC.

CDR3 nucleotide sequence: TGTGCCAGCACAAAAGGAGAGATGACTTCGAATGAGCAGTTCTTC. This codes for CASTKGEMTSNEQFF. The chain is built from TRBV2 and TRBJ2-1; D unclear. Between the trimmed V and J ends, which lost 7 bases and 7 bases, there was a span of 20 bases. The CDR3 sequence is 15 residues long. The germline V gene has CDR1 SNHLY and CDR2 FYNNEI. Full variable domain (missing parts from reference TRBV2 and TRBJ2-1): EPEVTQTPSHQVTQMGQEVILRCVPISNHLYFYWYRQILGQKVEFLVSFYNNEISEKSEIFDDQFSVERPDGSNFTLKIRSTKLEDSAMYFCASTKGEMTSNEQFFGPGTRLTVL.

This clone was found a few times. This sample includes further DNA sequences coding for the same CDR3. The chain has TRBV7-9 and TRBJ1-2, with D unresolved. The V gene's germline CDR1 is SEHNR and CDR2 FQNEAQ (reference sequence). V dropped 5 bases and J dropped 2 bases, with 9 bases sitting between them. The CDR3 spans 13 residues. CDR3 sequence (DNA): TGTGCCAGCAGCCTACCCGGGAACTATGGCTACACCTTC. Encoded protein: CASSLPGNYGYTF.

For the CDR3, the DNA is TGTGCCAGCAGTGGAATAGGGGCGCCTCTCACGCAGTATTTT. Residues: CASSGIGAPLTQYF. The chain recombines TRBV6-1 with TRBJ2-3; maybe TRBD1 (5 bases). Germline V CDR1 and CDR2: MNHNS, SASEGT. V shed 4 bases and J shed 9 bases, with 17 bases lying between them. The CDR3 runs 14 residues.

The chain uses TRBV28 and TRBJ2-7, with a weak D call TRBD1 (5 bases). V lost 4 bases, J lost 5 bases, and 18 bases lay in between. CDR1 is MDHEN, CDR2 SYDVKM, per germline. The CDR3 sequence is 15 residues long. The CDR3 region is CASSSPTVQEDEQYF. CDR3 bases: TGTGCCAGCAGTTCCCCGACAGTCCAAGAGGACGAGCAGTACTTC.

CDR3 amino acids: CASSFYSSGNTIYF. As DNA, the CDR3 is TGTGCCAGCAGCTTTTACAGCTCTGGAAACACCATATATTTT. J is TRBJ1-3 and V is TRBV5-4, with D uncertain. Per germline, CDR1 SGHNT and CDR2 YYREEE (reference sequence). V gave up 2 bases and J gave up 0 bases, with 6 bases separating them. The CDR3 consists of 14 residues. The entire variable domain, with the rest obtained from reference TRBV5-4 and TRBJ1-3, is as follows: ETGVTQSPTHLIKTRGQQVTLRCSSQSGHNTVSWYQQALGQGPQFIFQYYREEENGRGNFPPRFSGLQFPNYSSELNVNALELDDSALYLCASSFYSSGNTIYFGEGSWLTVV.

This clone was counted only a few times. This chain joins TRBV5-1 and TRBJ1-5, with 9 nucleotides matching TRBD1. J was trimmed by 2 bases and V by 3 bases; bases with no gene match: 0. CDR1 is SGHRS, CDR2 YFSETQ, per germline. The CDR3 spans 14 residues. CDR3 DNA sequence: TGCGCCAGCAGCTGGACAGGGGGCAATCAGCCCCAGCATTTT. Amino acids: CASSWTGGNQPQHF.

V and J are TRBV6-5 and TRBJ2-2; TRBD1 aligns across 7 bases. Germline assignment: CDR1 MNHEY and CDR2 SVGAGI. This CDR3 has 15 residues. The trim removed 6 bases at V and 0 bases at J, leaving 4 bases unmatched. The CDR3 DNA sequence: TGTGCCAGCAGACCCGGGACAGCGAACACCGGGGAGCTGTTTTTT. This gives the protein CASRPGTANTGELFF.

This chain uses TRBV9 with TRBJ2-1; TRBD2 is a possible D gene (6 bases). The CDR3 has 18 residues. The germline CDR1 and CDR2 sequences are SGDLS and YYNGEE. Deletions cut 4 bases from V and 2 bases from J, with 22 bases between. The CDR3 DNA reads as TGTGCCAGCAGCCCTAGCGTGAAGGCCCGCAGGCCCTACAATGAGCAGTTCTTC. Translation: CASSPSVKARRPYNEQFF.

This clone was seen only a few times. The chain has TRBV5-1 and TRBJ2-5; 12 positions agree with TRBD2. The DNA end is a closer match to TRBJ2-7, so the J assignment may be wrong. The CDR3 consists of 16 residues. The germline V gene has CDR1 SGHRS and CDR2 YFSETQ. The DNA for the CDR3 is TGCGCCAGCAGCGCGCGGTCTAGCGGGAGGGTGAACGAGCAGTACTTC. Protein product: CASSARSSGRVNEQYF.

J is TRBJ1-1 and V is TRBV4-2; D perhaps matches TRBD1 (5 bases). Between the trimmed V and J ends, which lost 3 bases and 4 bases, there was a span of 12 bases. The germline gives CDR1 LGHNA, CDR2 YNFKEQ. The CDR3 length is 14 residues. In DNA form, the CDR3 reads TGTGCCAGCAGCCATTCTCCGGGGGGCACTGAAGCTTTCTTT. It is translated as CASSHSPGGTEAFF.

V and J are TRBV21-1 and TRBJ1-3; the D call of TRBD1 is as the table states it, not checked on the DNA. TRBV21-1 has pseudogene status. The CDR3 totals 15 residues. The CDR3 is CASSNWWQGANTIYF. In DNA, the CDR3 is TGTGCCAGCAGCAATTGGTGGCAGGGGGCCAACACCATATATTTT.

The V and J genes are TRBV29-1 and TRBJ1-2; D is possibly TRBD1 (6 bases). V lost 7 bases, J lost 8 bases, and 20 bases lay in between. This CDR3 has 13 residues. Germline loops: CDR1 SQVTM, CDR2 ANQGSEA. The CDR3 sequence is CSEAQGLRGGYTF. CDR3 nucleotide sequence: TGCAGCGAAGCCCAGGGGCTCCGGGGAGGCTACACCTTC.

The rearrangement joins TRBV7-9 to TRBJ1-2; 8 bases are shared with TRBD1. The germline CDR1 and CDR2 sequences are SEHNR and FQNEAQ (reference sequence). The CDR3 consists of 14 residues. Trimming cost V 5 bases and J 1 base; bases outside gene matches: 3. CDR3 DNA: TGTGCCAGCAGCCCGACAGGGGATAACTATGGCTACACCTTC. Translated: CASSPTGDNYGYTF.

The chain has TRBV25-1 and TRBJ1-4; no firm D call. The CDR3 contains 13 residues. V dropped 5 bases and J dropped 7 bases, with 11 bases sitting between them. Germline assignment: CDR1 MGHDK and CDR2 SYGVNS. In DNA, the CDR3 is TGTGCCAGCAGTCTACGCGGCAGTGAAAAACTGTTTTTT. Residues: CASSLRGSEKLFF. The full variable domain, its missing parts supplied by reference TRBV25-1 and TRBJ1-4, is EADIYQTPRYLVIGTGKKITLECSQTMGHDKMYWYQQDPGMELHLIHYSYGVNSTEKGDLSSESTVSRIRTEHFPLTLESARPSHTSQYLCASSLRGSEKLFFGSGTQLSVL.

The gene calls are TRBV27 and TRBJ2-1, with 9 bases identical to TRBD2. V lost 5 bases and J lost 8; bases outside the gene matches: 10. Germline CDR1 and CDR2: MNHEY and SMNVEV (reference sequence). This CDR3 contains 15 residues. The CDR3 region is CASSPSGRFMYEQFF. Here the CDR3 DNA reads TGTGCCAGCAGTCCCAGCGGGAGGTTTATGTATGAGCAGTTCTTC.

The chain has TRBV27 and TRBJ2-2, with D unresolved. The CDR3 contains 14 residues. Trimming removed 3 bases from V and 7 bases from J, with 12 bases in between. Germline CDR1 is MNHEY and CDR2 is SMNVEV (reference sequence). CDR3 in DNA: TGTGCCAGCAGTTTGATCCCGACACACGGGGAGCTGTTTTTT. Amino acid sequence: CASSLIPTHGELFF.

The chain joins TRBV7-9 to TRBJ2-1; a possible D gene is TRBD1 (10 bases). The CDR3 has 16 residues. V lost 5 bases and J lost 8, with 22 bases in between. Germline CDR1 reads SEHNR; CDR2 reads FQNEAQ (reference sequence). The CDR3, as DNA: TGTGCCAGCAGCGCGGGGGGGGACAGGGGACGTCATGAGCAGTTCTTC. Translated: CASSAGGDRGRHEQFF. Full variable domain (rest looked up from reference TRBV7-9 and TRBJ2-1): DTGVSQNPRHKITKRGQNVTFRCDPISEHNRLYWYRQTLGQGPEFLTYFQNEAQLEKSRLLSDRFSAERPKGSFSTLEIQRTEQGDSAMYLCASSAGGDRGRHEQFFGPGTRLTVL.